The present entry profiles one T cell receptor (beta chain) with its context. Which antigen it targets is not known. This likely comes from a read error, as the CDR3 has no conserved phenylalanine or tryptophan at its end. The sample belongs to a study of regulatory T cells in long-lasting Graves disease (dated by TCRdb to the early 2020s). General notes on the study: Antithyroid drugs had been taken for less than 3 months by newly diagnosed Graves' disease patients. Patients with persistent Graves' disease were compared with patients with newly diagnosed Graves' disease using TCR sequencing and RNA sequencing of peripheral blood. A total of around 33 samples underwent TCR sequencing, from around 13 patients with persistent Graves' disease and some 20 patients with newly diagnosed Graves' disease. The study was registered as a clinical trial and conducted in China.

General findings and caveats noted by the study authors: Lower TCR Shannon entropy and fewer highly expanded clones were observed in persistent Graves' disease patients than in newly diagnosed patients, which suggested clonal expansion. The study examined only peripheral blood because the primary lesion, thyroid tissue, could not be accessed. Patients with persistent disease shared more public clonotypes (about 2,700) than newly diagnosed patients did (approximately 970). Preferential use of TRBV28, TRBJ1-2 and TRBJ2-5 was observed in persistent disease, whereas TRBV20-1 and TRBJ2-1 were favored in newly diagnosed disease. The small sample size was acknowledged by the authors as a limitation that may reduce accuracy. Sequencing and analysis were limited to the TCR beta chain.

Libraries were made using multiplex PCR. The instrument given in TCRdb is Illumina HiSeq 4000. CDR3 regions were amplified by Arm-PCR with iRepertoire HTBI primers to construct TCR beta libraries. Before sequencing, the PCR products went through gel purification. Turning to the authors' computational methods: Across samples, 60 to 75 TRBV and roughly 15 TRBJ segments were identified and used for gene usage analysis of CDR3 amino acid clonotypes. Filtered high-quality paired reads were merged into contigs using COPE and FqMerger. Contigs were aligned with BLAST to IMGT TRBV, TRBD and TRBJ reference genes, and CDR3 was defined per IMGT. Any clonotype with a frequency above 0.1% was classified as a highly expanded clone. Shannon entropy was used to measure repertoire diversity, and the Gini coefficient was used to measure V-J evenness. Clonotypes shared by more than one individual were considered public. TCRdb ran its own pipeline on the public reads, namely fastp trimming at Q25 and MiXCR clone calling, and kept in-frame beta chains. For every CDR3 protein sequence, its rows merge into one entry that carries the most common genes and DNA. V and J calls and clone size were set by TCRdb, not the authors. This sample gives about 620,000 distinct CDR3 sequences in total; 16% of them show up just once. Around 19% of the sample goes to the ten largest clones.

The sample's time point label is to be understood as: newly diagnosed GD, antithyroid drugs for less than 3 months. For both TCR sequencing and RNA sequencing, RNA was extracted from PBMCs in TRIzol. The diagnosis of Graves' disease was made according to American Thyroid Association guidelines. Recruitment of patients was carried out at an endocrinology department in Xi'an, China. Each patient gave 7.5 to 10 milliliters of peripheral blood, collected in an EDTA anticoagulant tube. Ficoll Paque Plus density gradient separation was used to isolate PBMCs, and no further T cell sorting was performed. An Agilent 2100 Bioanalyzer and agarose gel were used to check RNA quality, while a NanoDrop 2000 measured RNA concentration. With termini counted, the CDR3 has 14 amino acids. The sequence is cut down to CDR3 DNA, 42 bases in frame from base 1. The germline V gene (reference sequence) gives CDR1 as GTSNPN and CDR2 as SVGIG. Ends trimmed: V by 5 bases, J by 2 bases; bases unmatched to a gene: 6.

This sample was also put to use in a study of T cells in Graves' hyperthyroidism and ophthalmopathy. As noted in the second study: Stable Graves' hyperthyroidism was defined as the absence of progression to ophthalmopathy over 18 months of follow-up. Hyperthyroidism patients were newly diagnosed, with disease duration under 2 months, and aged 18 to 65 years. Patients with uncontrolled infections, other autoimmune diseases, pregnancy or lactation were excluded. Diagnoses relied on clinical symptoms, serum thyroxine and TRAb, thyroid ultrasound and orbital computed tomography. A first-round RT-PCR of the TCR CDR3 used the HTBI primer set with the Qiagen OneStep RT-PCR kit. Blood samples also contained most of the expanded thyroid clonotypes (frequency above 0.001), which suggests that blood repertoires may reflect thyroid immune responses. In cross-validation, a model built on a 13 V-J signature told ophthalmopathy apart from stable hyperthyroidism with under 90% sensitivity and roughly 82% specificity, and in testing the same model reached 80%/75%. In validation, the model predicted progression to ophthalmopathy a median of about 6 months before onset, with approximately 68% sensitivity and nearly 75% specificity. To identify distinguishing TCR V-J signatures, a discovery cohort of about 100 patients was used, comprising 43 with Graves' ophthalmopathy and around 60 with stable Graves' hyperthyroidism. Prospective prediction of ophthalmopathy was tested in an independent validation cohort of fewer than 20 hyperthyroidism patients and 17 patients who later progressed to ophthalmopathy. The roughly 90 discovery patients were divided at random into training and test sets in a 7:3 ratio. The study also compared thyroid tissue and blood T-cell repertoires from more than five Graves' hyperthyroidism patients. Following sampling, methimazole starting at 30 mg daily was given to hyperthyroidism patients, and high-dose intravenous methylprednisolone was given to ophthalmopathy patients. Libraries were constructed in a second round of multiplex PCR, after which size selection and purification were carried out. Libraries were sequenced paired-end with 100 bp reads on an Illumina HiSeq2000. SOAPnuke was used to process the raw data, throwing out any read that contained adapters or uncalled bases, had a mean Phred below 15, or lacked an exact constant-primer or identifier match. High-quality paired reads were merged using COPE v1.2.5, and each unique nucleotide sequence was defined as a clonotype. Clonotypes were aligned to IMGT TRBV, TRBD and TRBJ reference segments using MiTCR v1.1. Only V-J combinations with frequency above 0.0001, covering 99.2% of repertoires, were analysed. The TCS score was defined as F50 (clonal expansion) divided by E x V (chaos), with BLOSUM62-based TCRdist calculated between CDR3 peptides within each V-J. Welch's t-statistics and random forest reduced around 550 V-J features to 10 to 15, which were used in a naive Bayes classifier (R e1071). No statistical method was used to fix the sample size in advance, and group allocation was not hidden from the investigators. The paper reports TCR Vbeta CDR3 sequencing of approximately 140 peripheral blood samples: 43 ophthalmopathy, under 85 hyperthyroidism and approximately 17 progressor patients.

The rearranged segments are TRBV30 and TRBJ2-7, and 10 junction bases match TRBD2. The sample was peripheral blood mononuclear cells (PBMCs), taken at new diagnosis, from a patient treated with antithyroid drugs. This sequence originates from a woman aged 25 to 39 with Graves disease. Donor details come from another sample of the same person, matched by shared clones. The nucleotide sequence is TGTGCCTGGGCTCTAGCGGGAGTAGCCTACGAGCAGTACCTC. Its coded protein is CAWALAGVAYEQYL.